This T cell receptor beta chain originates from a study of post-analysis software for immune sequencing data. The study's findings and limits: Compared against controls, patients with multiple sclerosis displayed significantly lower normalized Chao1 diversity. Included in a set of 5 or 6 TRBV segments more frequent in patients than controls were TRBV5-6, TRBV5-1 and TRBV20-1.

This clonotype was detected ten times or more. Its specificity is unknown. The germline gives CDR1 MGHRA, CDR2 YSYEKL. This CDR3 has 18 residues. Trimming took off 0 bases at V and 2 bases at J, with 17 bases between the two ends. Unique molecular identifiers were present in the TCR beta cDNA libraries. One entry per CDR3 protein results from TCRdb running MiXCR on the PCR reads. The data show roughly 170,000 distinct CDR3 sequences, over 25% seen once. The chain is built from TRBV4-1 and TRBJ2-1, with D unresolved. This receptor was taken from a girl aged 10-17 years with multiple sclerosis. Sequenced input: blood. Written as DNA, the CDR3 is TGCGCCAGCAGCCAAGATTCGGCCCAAAGAGTACCCTACAATGAGCAGTTCTTC. The encoded protein is CASSQDSAQRVPYNEQFF.